The 11 T cell receptor beta chains listed next were all sequenced from one sample in a study of shared clonotypes between healthy human individuals. Clones were sequenced by immunoSEQ multiplex PCR, and TCRdb holds only the in-frame ones, with some missing. The data show around 99,000 clones, with 60% to 75% seen just once and 45% to 55% held by the top ten. Sequencing input: memory CD8+ T cells sorted from blood. Subset indicated: CD45RO+ cells pooled with CCR7-negative TemRA cells. All receptors derive from a man aged 30 to 39 in good health.

V gene TRBV6-1 combines with J gene TRBJ1-3; TRBD1 is a possible D gene (5 bases). This CDR3 comprises 16 residues. V lost 2 bases to trimming and J lost 0 bases, with 11 bases between them. Germline assignment: CDR1 MNHNS and CDR2 SASEGT. The CDR3 sequence: CASSERGVSSGNTIYF. In nucleotides, the CDR3 is TGTGCCAGCAGTGAACGGGGGGTGAGCTCTGGAAACACCATATATTTT.

The chain is built from TRBV28 and TRBJ1-2; D is uncertain. Trimming took off 5 bases at V and 8 bases at J, with 15 bases between the two ends. Germline V gene lookup returns CDR1 MDHEN and CDR2 SYDVKM. The CDR3 has 13 amino acids. The CDR3: CASSPLEYYGYTF. CDR3 in DNA: TGTGCCAGCAGTCCACTTGAGTATTACGGCTACACCTTC.

This clone was found a few times. V is TRBV27 and J is TRBJ2-7; either TRBD1 or TRBD2 may supply D (5 bases each). Trimming shortened V by 0 bases and J by 1 base, and 16 bases separated the two germline ends. CDR1 is MNHEY, CDR2 SMNVEV, per germline (reference sequence). CDR3 length: 17 residues. The chain's CDR3 is CASSLSSPGTLSYEQYF. The CDR3 nucleotides read TGTGCCAGCAGTTTATCGAGTCCGGGGACGTTATCCTACGAGCAGTACTTC.

The CDR3 reads CSVGDRGEQYF. The CDR3, as DNA: TGCAGCGTTGGGGACAGGGGCGAGCAGTACTTC. J is TRBJ2-7 and V is TRBV29-1, with 10 bases that match TRBD1. This CDR3 contains 11 residues. V gave up 4 bases and J gave up 6 bases; unmatched junction bases: 0. Germline loops: CDR1 SQVTM, CDR2 ANQGSEA.

This chain connects TRBV27 to TRBJ1-5, with D possibly TRBD1 on 6 matching bases. Germline assignment: CDR1 MNHEY and CDR2 SMNVEV (reference sequence). Deletions cut 0 bases from V and 6 bases from J, with 12 bases between. This CDR3 is built from 15 residues. CDR3 loop: CASSLSNRVFQPQHF. The CDR3, as DNA: TGTGCCAGCAGTTTATCCAACAGGGTCTTTCAGCCCCAGCATTTT.

To note about this clone: The same CDR3 can be traced to other DNA sequences in this sample. The rearrangement links TRBV7-2 to TRBJ2-1; D not certain. Per the germline V gene, CDR1 is SGHTA and CDR2 is FQGNSA. Trimming shortened V by 1 base and J by 5 bases, and 6 bases separated the two germline ends. CDR3 length: 13 residues. CDR3 loop: CASSLGHNNEQFF. As DNA, the CDR3 is TGTGCCAGCAGCTTAGGGCATAACAATGAGCAGTTCTTC.

This chain links TRBV5-6 with TRBJ1-2; 8 bases are a match to TRBD1. Germline trimming cut 3 bases from V and 12 bases from J; bases unmatched to any gene: 4. CDR3 size: 11 residues. The germline V gene encodes CDR1 SGHDT and CDR2 YYEEEE. The CDR3 coding sequence is TGTGCCAGCAGCTGGGGACAGGAAGACACCTTC. Its translation: CASSWGQEDTF.

The chain links TRBV2 to TRBJ1-1; D is unclear. The CDR3 runs 15 residues. Germline V CDR1 and CDR2: SNHLY, FYNNEI. V lost 1 base, J lost 5 bases, and 14 bases lay in between. The CDR3 sequence: CASSEVAQSGTEAFF. The CDR3 DNA reads as TGTGCCAGCAGTGAAGTGGCCCAGTCTGGTACTGAAGCTTTCTTT. The full variable domain, in which reference TRBV2 and TRBJ1-1 provide the parts outside the CDR3, is EPEVTQTPSHQVTQMGQEVILRCVPISNHLYFYWYRQILGQKVEFLVSFYNNEISEKSEIFDDQFSVERPDGSNFTLKIRSTKLEDSAMYFCASSEVAQSGTEAFFGQGTRLTVV.

This clone was observed a few times. The chain uses TRBV7-9 and TRBJ1-1; 8 bases map to TRBD1. Per germline, CDR1 SEHNR and CDR2 FQNEAQ (reference sequence). The CDR3 loop spans 14 amino acids. J gave up 4 bases and V 3 bases, and 4 bases lay outside the gene matches. The CDR3 sequence is CASSFITGGTEAFF. The CDR3 bases are TGTGCCAGCAGCTTTATTACAGGGGGCACTGAAGCTTTCTTT.

The chain couples TRBV20-1 to TRBJ2-3; D gene ambiguous. The CDR3 extends over 10 amino acids. Per the germline V gene, CDR1 is DFQATT and CDR2 is SNEGSKA (reference sequence). Trimming shortened V by 6 bases and J by 10 bases, and 11 bases separated the two germline ends. DNA of the CDR3: TGCAGTGCCCCCTTAGGAGCGCAGTATTTT. This gives the protein CSAPLGAQYF.

The chain couples TRBV11-3 to TRBJ1-1; no clear D. CDR1 and CDR2 from the germline V gene are SGHNT and YENEEA. The CDR3 runs to 13 residues. Deletions cut 5 bases from V and 1 base from J, with 8 bases between. DNA of the CDR3: TGTGCCAGCAGCCGTCATGGGAACACTGAAGCTTTCTTT. Protein: CASSRHGNTEAFF.